This TCR beta chain came from a study of beta chain features in type 1 diabetes. Turning to the study itself: Patient and healthy donor groups were alike in age, gender and cell yields.

In germline, CDR1 is SGHNT, CDR2 YYREEE (reference sequence). This CDR3 is built from 16 residues. Between the trimmed V and J ends, which lost 0 bases and 4 bases, there was a span of 16 bases. General observations from the study: Shorter TCRB CDR3s, moderately but significantly so, were found in Type 1 diabetes patients in all four CD4+ subsets.

TCRB transcripts that were expressed got sequenced, as all of the isolated RNA had been reverse transcribed. Here immunoSEQ multiplex PCR was the method, and the copy in TCRdb shows in-frame clones only, minus some. The sample lists 160,000 or so clones; 7% to 9.5% were seen once. This clone turned up a few times. Its matching antigen is unknown. Material: central memory CD4+ T cells from blood. The chain employs TRBV5-4 and TRBJ1-1, with D uncertain. The sequence was collected from a woman aged 25 to 45 with type 1 diabetes. The CDR3 DNA is TGTGCCAGCAGCTTGGGGCGGGGTTGGGATGGCACTGAAGCTTTCTTT. Residues: CASSLGRGWDGTEAFF.